Following are 19 T cell receptor beta chains from one sample sequenced in a study of CD8+ T cells in alopecia areata. This sample's treatment: oral pan-JAK inhibitor, 5-10 mg twice daily. Following RNA extraction, reverse transcription yielded cDNA that acted as the sequencing template. The method was immunoSEQ multiplex PCR; TCRdb's version includes in-frame clones alone and lacks a portion of them. The sample holds about 110,000 clones; roughly 84% are singletons and the top ten take around a quarter. Sequenced material: CD8+ T cells sorted from blood, taken at week 24, from a patient treated with tofacitinib. The receptors were sampled from a human donor with alopecia areata.

In nucleotides, the CDR3 is TGCGCCAGCAGCGAAACTAGCCGCGGGCCCTACGAGCAGTACTTC. This sequence encodes CASSETSRGPYEQYF. V usage is TRBV4-1 and J usage is TRBJ2-7, with D maybe TRBD2 (6 bases). In germline, CDR1 is MGHRA, CDR2 YSYEKL. The V and J ends lost 5 bases and 2 bases respectively, with 16 bases between them. The CDR3 is 15 residues long.

This chain connects TRBV7-8 to TRBJ2-5; perhaps TRBD2 as D (5 bases). Germline V gene lookup returns CDR1 SGHVS and CDR2 FQNEAQ. CDR3 length: 15 residues. V lost 5 bases and J 2 bases, leaving 15 bases between the germline ends. This CDR3 reads CASSPTQREQETQYF. The CDR3 DNA sequence: TGTGCCAGCAGCCCGACCCAGAGGGAGCAAGAGACCCAGTACTTC.

The chain uses TRBV5-1 and TRBJ1-1, with unresolved D. The CDR3 contains 15 residues. V dropped 4 bases and J dropped 5 bases, with 18 bases sitting between them. The germline V gene encodes CDR1 SGHRS and CDR2 YFSETQ. The CDR3 protein is CASSPSAGGGTEAFF. In DNA, the CDR3 is TGCGCCAGCAGCCCTTCGGCGGGTGGCGGGACTGAAGCTTTCTTT.

The rearrangement uses TRBV30 and TRBJ2-2; D is ambiguous. The CDR3 has 13 residues. In germline, CDR1 is GTSNPN, CDR2 SVGIG (reference sequence). Deletions cut 2 bases from V and 3 bases from J, with 7 bases between. In nucleotides, the CDR3 is TGTGCCTGGAGTCGGTTCGACACCGGGGAGCTGTTTTTT. Protein: CAWSRFDTGELFF.

The rearrangement joins TRBV7-2 to TRBJ2-1; 8 bases agree with TRBD2. The CDR3 is 14 residues long. V gave up 5 bases and J gave up 4 bases; unmatched junction bases: 4. Germline assignment: CDR1 SGHTA and CDR2 FQGNSA. CDR3: CASSRASGYNEQFF. The CDR3 region has the DNA TGTGCCAGCAGCCGCGCTAGCGGGTACAATGAGCAGTTCTTC.

The genes are TRBV4-1 and TRBJ1-2, with TRBD1 matching 9 bases. Germline CDR1 MGHRA, CDR2 YSYEKL. After removal of 6 bases from V and 7 bases from J, the junction contained 3 bases not matched to a gene. CDR3 length: 12 amino acids. CDR3 nucleotides: TGCGCCAGCAGATCGGACAGGGGTGGCTACACCTTC. This gives the protein CASRSDRGGYTF.

This chain connects TRBV5-1 to TRBJ2-7, with a tentative D call TRBD1 (5 bases). Germline CDR1 and CDR2: SGHRS and YFSETQ. V shed 4 bases and J shed 2 bases, with 16 bases lying between them. CDR3 size: 15 residues. The CDR3 region is CASSPSGRAPYEQYF. CDR3 sequence (DNA): TGCGCCAGCAGCCCGTCGGGCAGGGCCCCCTACGAGCAGTACTTC.

The chain uses TRBV14 and TRBJ2-7; 7 nucleotides align to TRBD1. Germline loops: CDR1 SGHDN, CDR2 FVKESK. This CDR3 spans 15 amino acids. V was pared by 4 bases and J by 3 bases, with 9 bases of the junction left unmatched. The CDR3 DNA reads TGTGCCAGCAGCCCTGCACAGGGGAAACGCTACGAGCAGTACTTC. It encodes CASSPAQGKRYEQYF.

The J gene is TRBJ1-1, the V gene TRBV2; D is unresolved. CDR3 length: 17 amino acids. V was shortened by 2 bases and J by 0 bases, with 16 bases between the two germline ends. Germline CDR1 reads SNHLY; CDR2 reads FYNNEI. This CDR3 reads CASSEQGSHSLNTEAFF. The CDR3 nucleotides are TGTGCCAGCAGTGAACAAGGATCCCACTCCCTGAACACTGAAGCTTTCTTT.

This clone was picked up a small number of times. CDR3 residues: CASSDGETQYF. The CDR3 nucleotides read TGCGCCAGCAGTGACGGGGAGACCCAGTACTTC. The genes are TRBV10-2 and TRBJ2-5; D is unresolved. This CDR3 has 11 amino acids. The V gene's germline CDR1 is WSHSY and CDR2 SAAADI. V gave up 3 bases and J gave up 5 bases, with 4 bases separating them.

The chain combines TRBV6-5 with TRBJ2-5; TRBD2 agrees at 12 bases. This CDR3 is built from 15 residues. V lost 7 bases and J lost 5; bases outside the gene matches: 8. Germline V CDR1 and CDR2: MNHEY, SVGAGI. The CDR3 coding sequence is TGTGCCAGCACTAGCGGGGGGGCCATTCAGGAGACCCAGTACTTC. As protein: CASTSGGAIQETQYF.

The chain has TRBV28 and TRBJ2-3, with 9 bases fitting TRBD1. This CDR3 is 15 amino acids long. Germline CDR1 reads MDHEN; CDR2 reads SYDVKM. Trimming took 4 bases from V and 5 from J; bases not matched to a gene: 7. The DNA for the CDR3 is TGTGCCAGCAGTTCCGACAGGGGGACGAAAGATACGCAGTATTTT. Amino acid sequence: CASSSDRGTKDTQYF.

The chain couples TRBV7-9 to TRBJ1-2; D is unresolved. The CDR3 has 15 residues. Between the trimmed V and J ends, which lost 5 bases and 3 bases, there was a span of 16 bases. CDR1 and CDR2 (germline): SEHNR, FQNEAQ (reference sequence). CDR3 sequence: CASSRGESRYYGYTF. In DNA, the CDR3 is TGTGCCAGCAGCCGTGGGGAGAGTAGGTACTATGGCTACACCTTC.

The CDR3 reads CASSPSGRRGTDTQYF. The CDR3 nucleotides are TGTGCCAGCAGTCCTAGCGGGCGGAGAGGGACAGATACGCAGTATTTT. The chain combines TRBV13 with TRBJ2-3, with 8 bases matching TRBD2. Germline V gives CDR1 PRHDT, CDR2 FYEKMQ (reference sequence). CDR3 length equals 16 residues. With V trimmed by 6 bases and J by 3 bases, 11 bases remained unmatched. Full variable domain (outside the CDR3, taken from reference TRBV13 and TRBJ2-3): AAGVIQSPRHLIKEKRETATLKCYPIPRHDTVYWYQQGPGQDPQFLISFYEKMQSDKGSIPDRFSAQQFSDYHSELNMSSLELGDSALYFCASSPSGRRGTDTQYFGPGTRLTVL.

As for this clone: At one of its ends the junction is not consistent with the germline gene, which may arise from a read error. The CDR3 nucleotides read TGTGCTAGCAGCTTAGCGACCCTGGGGGCCGGGGAGCTGTTTTTT. Its translation: CASSLATLGAGELFF. The chain recombines TRBV7-7 with TRBJ2-2, with D perhaps being TRBD1 or TRBD2 (5 bases each). Germline V lookup: CDR1 SSHAT, CDR2 FNYEAQ (reference sequence). The CDR3 consists of 15 residues.

The genes are TRBV4-1 and TRBJ2-1, with D unclear. The CDR3 is 16 residues long. V was shortened by 0 bases and J by 0 bases, with 9 bases between the two germline ends. CDR1 MGHRA and CDR2 YSYEKL come from the germline V gene. CDR3 in amino acids: CASSQDPLSSYNEQFF. The CDR3 nucleotides are TGCGCCAGCAGCCAAGACCCACTGAGCTCCTACAATGAGCAGTTCTTC.

This clone has a handful of counts. This chain links TRBV5-4 with TRBJ2-1, with TRBD2 matching 8 bases. The junction had 3 bases not matched to a gene; V was cut back by 4 bases and J by 9 bases. The CDR3 has 12 amino acids. Germline V lookup: CDR1 SGHNT, CDR2 YYREEE (reference sequence). This chain's CDR3 is CASSIAGGEQFF. CDR3 bases: TGTGCCAGCAGCATTGCGGGAGGTGAGCAGTTCTTC.

V and J are TRBV4-1 and TRBJ2-2; 12 nucleotides match TRBD2. J was trimmed by 3 bases and V by 1 base; bases with no gene match: 6. This CDR3 contains 18 residues. The germline V gene has CDR1 MGHRA and CDR2 YSYEKL. In DNA form, the CDR3 reads TGCGCCAGCAGCCAAGTGGCTAGCGGGGGGGCACACACCGGGGAGCTGTTTTTT. Translated, it gives CASSQVASGGAHTGELFF.

This sequence joins TRBV4-2 and TRBJ2-7; D is perhaps TRBD1 (7 bases). The CDR3 is 14 amino acids. CDR1 is LGHNA and CDR2 is YNFKEQ in the germline V gene. Trimming removed 4 bases at V and 3 bases at J, with 13 bases between. In nucleotides, the CDR3 is TGTGCCAGCAGCCCCGGCCAGGGGGGCTACGAGCAGTACTTC. Its translation: CASSPGQGGYEQYF.